Reported below is one T cell receptor (beta chain). Noted time point: blood at routine non-recurrence follow-up after resection. Frozen PBMC, nontumor lung or tumor provided whole RNA, which was sequenced unsorted. In the library, each TCR cDNA molecule bore its own unique molecular identifier. MiXCR, applied by TCRdb to the 5' RACE reads, yields one record per CDR3 protein. This table holds about 120,000 distinct CDR3 sequences, 10% to 15% found once. Germline V lookup: CDR1 WSHSY, CDR2 SAAADI. CDR3 length: 12 residues. The V and J ends lost 3 bases and 1 base respectively, with 4 bases between them. This entry comes from a study of spatial heterogeneity in lung cancer. On the study more broadly: The donors comprised about 69 untreated early-stage non-small cell lung cancer patients. PBMC collected at follow-up were sequenced when available, a median of roughly 2 years after resection.

This rearrangement joins TRBV10-2 to TRBJ2-7, with D unresolved. The receptor was derived from a male donor with early-stage non-small cell lung cancer. The source material was PBMCs, sampled at follow-up. The CDR3 here is CASSDVSYEQYF. DNA for the CDR3: TGCGCCAGCAGTGACGTTTCCTACGAGCAGTACTTC.